These T cell receptor beta chains were read from a single sample in a study of early T cells in non-severe SARS-CoV-2 infection. TCRdb fed the 5' RACE reads into MiXCR, producing one record per CDR3 protein. In the table there are 60,000 to 70,000 distinct CDR3 sequences, less than 9.5% of which are singletons. What was sequenced was whole blood. These TCRs come from an adult who was a healthcare worker with PCR-confirmed SARS-CoV-2 infection or an uninfected control (not recorded which). CDR3s leave out the opening cysteine and the closing phenylalanine or tryptophan. Fields, in order: V gene, J gene, CDR3 length, CDR3 protein.

v_gene: TRBV20-1
j_gene: TRBJ1-1
len: 10
CDR3aa: SARSGDTEAF

v_gene: TRBV5-1
j_gene: TRBJ2-1
len: 15
CDR3aa: ASSLTGGLSSYNEQF

v_gene: TRBV3-1
j_gene: TRBJ2-7
len: 12
CDR3aa: ASSHLAGAFGQY

v_gene: TRBV6-2/TRBV6-3
j_gene: TRBJ2-7
len: 10
CDR3aa: ASSYSDREQY

v_gene: TRBV29-1
j_gene: TRBJ2-5
len: 11
CDR3aa: SGRDRVQETQY

v_gene: TRBV3-1
j_gene: TRBJ1-2
len: 10
CDR3aa: ASSDRDYGYT

v_gene: TRBV28
j_gene: TRBJ2-1
len: 15
CDR3aa: ASSRRPGLAGLDEQF

v_gene: TRBV24-1
j_gene: TRBJ2-1
len: 11
CDR3aa: ATAGTGRDEQF

v_gene: TRBV5-1
j_gene: TRBJ2-1
len: 12
CDR3aa: ASSLQDIYNEQF

v_gene: TRBV5-1
j_gene: TRBJ2-7
len: 14
CDR3aa: ASSLIGAGSSYEQY

v_gene: TRBV18
j_gene: TRBJ2-5
len: 11
CDR3aa: ASSSGVRETQY

v_gene: TRBV2
j_gene: TRBJ2-4
len: 13
CDR3aa: ASSEYAGQGDIQY

v_gene: TRBV2
j_gene: TRBJ2-1
len: 14
CDR3aa: ASRLRQWGITLVQF

v_gene: TRBV28
j_gene: TRBJ1-1
len: 12
CDR3aa: ASRRHGLNTEAF

v_gene: TRBV27
j_gene: TRBJ1-5
len: 11
CDR3aa: ASSWDSNQPQH

v_gene: TRBV20-1
j_gene: TRBJ2-1
len: 14
CDR3aa: SARPDYRQTYNEQF

v_gene: TRBV2
j_gene: TRBJ1-1
len: 11
CDR3aa: ASSTGVTTEAF

v_gene: TRBV7-3
j_gene: TRBJ2-3
len: 12
CDR3aa: ASSLYRSTDTQY

v_gene: TRBV20-1
j_gene: TRBJ2-1
len: 13
CDR3aa: SALAGTGDSNEQF

v_gene: TRBV20-1
j_gene: TRBJ2-7
len: 12
CDR3aa: SSLGLLAAYEQY

v_gene: TRBV12-3/TRBV12-4
j_gene: TRBJ2-3
len: 13
CDR3aa: ASSSRDEAWDTQY

v_gene: TRBV24-1
j_gene: TRBJ1-2
len: 15
CDR3aa: ATSEEQPPGANYGYT

v_gene: TRBV5-6
j_gene: TRBJ1-1
len: 14
CDR3aa: ASSLWTGGTGTEAF

v_gene: TRBV6-1
j_gene: TRBJ2-7
len: 12
CDR3aa: ASSGDRGIFEQY

v_gene: TRBV20-1
j_gene: TRBJ2-7
len: 14
CDR3aa: SARAHGRGVYYEQY

v_gene: TRBV7-2
j_gene: TRBJ1-1
len: 11
CDR3aa: ASSPGQNTEAF

v_gene: TRBV11-2
j_gene: TRBJ2-7
len: 12
CDR3aa: ASSLVLQTYEQY

v_gene: TRBV24-1
j_gene: TRBJ2-3
len: 14
CDR3aa: ATSGGDRGSTDTQY

v_gene: TRBV3-2
j_gene: TRBJ2-3
len: 15
CDR3aa: ASSQDGTSGNTDTQY

v_gene: TRBV5-1
j_gene: TRBJ2-2
len: 11
CDR3aa: ASSLDGTGELF

v_gene: TRBV5-6
j_gene: TRBJ1-4
len: 14
CDR3aa: ASSLGMNPTGEKLF

v_gene: TRBV27
j_gene: TRBJ2-1
len: 12
CDR3aa: ASSLERQYNEQF

v_gene: TRBV4-3
j_gene: TRBJ1-4
len: 12
CDR3aa: ASSWTGFNEKLF

v_gene: TRBV10-3
j_gene: TRBJ2-1
len: 11
CDR3aa: AISTSPYNEQF